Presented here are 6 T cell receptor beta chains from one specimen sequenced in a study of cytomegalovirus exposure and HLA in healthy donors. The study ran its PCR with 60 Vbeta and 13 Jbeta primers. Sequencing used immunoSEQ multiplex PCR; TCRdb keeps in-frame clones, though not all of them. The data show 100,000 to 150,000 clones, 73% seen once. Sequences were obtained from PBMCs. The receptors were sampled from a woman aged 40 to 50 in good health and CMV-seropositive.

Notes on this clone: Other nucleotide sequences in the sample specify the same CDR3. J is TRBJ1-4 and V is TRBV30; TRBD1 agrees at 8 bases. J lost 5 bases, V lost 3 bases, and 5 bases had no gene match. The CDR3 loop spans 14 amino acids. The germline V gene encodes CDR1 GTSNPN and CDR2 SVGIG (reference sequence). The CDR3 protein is CAWSLGQGNEKLFF. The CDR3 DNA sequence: TGTGCCTGGAGCCTCGGACAGGGAAATGAAAAACTGTTTTTT.

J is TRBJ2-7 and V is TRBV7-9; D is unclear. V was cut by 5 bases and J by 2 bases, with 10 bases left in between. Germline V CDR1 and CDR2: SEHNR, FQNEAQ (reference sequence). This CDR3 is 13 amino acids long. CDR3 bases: TGTGCCAGCAGCCTTATCGAGGCCTACGAGCAGTACTTC. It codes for CASSLIEAYEQYF.

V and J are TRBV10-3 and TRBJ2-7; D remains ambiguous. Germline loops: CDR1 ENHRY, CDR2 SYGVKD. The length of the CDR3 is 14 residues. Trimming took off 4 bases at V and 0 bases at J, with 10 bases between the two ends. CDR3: CAISGQDLSYEQYF. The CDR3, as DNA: TGTGCCATCAGTGGACAAGACCTCTCCTACGAGCAGTACTTC.

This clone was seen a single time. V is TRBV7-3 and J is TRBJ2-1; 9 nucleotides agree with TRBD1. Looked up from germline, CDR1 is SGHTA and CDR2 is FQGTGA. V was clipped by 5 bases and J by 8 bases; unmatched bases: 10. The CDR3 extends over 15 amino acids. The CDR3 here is CASSPGTGLSYEQFF. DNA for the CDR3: TGTGCCAGCAGCCCTGGGACAGGGTTATCATATGAGCAGTTCTTC.

The CDR3 protein is CASSLASSYNEQFF. The DNA of the CDR3 is TGTGCCAGCAGCTTAGCCAGTTCCTACAATGAGCAGTTCTTC. The chain has TRBV7-2 and TRBJ2-1; the D is unclear. The germline CDR1 and CDR2 sequences are SGHTA and FQGNSA. This CDR3 spans 14 amino acids. Trimming took 0 bases from V and 1 from J, leaving 4 bases between them.

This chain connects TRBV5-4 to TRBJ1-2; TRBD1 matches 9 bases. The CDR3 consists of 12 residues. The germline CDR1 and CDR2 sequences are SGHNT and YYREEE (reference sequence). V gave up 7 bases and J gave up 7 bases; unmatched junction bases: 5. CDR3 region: CASLQGAGGYTF. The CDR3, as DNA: TGTGCCAGCCTACAGGGGGCGGGTGGCTACACCTTC. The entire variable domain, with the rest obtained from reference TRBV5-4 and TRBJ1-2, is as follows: ETGVTQSPTHLIKTRGQQVTLRCSSQSGHNTVSWYQQALGQGPQFIFQYYREEENGRGNFPPRFSGLQFPNYSSELNVNALELDDSALYLCASLQGAGGYTFGSGTRLTVV.